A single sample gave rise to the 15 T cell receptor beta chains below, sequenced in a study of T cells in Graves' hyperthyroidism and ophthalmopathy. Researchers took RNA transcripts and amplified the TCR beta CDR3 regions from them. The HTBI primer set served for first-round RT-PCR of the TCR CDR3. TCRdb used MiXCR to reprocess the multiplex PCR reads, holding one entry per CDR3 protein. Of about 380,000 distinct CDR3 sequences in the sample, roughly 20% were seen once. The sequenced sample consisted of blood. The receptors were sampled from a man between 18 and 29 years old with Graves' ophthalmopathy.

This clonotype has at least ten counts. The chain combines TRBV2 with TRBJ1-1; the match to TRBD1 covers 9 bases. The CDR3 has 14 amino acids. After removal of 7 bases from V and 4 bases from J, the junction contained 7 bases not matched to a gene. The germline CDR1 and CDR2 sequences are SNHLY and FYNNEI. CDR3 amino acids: CASNHRGQGTEAFF. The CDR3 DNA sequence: TGTGCCAGCAATCACAGGGGGCAGGGCACTGAAGCTTTCTTT. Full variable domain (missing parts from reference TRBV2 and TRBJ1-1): EPEVTQTPSHQVTQMGQEVILRCVPISNHLYFYWYRQILGQKVEFLVSFYNNEISEKSEIFDDQFSVERPDGSNFTLKIRSTKLEDSAMYFCASNHRGQGTEAFFGQGTRLTVV.

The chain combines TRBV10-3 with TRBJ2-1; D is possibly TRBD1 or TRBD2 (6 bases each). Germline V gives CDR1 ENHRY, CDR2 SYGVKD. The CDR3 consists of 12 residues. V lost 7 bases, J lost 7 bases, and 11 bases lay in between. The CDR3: CAIKEGDNEQFF. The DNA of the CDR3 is TGTGCCATCAAGGAGGGGGATAATGAGCAGTTCTTC.

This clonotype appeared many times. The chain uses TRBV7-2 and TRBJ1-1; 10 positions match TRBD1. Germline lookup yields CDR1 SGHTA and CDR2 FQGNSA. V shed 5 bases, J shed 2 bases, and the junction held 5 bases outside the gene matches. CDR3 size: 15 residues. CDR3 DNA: TGTGCCAGCAGCCAGAGGGACAGGGGTAACACTGAAGCTTTCTTT. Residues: CASSQRDRGNTEAFF.

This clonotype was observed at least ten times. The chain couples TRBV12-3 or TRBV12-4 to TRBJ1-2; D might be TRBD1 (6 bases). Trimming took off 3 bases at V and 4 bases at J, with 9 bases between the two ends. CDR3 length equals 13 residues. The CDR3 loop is CASSFDRTYGYTF. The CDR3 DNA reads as TGTGCCAGCAGTTTCGACAGGACCTATGGCTACACCTTC.

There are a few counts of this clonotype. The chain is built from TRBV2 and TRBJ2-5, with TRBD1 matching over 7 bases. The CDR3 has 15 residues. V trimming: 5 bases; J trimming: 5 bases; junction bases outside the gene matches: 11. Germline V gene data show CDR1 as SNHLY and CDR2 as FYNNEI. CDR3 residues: CASSNRGLEGETQYF. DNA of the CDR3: TGTGCCAGCAGTAACAGGGGATTAGAAGGGGAGACCCAGTACTTC.

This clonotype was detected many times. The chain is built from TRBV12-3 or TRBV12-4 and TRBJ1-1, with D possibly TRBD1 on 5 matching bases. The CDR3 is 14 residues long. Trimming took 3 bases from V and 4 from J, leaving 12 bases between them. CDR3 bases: TGTGCCAGCAGTTTCTCTCAGGGTTTCACTGAAGCTTTCTTT. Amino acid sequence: CASSFSQGFTEAFF.

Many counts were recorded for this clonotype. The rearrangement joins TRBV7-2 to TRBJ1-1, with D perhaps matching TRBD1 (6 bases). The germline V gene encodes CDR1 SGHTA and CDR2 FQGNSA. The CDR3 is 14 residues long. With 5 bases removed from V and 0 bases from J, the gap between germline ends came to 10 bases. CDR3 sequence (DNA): TGTGCCAGCAGCCACGGGGGCTTGAACACTGAAGCTTTCTTT. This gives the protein CASSHGGLNTEAFF.

In DNA form, the CDR3 reads TGTGCCAGCTCACCTATCGGGACAGGGGTCTCCTACGAGCAGTTCTTC. Its protein product is CASSPIGTGVSYEQFF. The chain is built from TRBV18 and TRBJ2-7; TRBD1 agrees at 10 bases. The closer fit of TRBJ2-1 to the DNA end suggests the J call may be wrong. The CDR3 covers 16 residues. Per germline, CDR1 KGHSH and CDR2 LQKENI.

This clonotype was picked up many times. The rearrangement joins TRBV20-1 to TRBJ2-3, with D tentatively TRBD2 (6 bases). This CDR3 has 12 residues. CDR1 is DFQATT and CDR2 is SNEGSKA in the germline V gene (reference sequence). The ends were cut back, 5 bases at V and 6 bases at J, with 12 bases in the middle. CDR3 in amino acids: CSALDYWDTQYF. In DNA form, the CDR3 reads TGCAGTGCTCTGGACTATTGGGATACGCAGTATTTT.

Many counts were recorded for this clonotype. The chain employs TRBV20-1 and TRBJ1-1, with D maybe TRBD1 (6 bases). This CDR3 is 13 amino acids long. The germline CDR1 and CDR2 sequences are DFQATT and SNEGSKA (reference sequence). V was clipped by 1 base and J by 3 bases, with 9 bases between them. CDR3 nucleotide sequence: TGCAGTGCTAGAGGGGGGGCTGACACTGAAGCTTTCTTT. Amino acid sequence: CSARGGADTEAFF.

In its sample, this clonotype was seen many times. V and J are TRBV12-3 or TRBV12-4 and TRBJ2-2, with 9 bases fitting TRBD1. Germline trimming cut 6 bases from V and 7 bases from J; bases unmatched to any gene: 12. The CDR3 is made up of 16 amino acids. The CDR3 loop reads CASSATGTGLVGELFF. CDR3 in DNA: TGTGCCAGCAGCGCTACCGGGACAGGGTTGGTCGGGGAGCTGTTTTTT.

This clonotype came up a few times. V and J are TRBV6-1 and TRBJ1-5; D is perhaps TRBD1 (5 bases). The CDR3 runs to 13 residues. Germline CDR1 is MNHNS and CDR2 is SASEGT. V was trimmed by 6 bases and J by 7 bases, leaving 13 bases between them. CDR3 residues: CASRQEGGQPQHF. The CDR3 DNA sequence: TGTGCCAGCAGACAGGAGGGCGGACAGCCCCAGCATTTT.

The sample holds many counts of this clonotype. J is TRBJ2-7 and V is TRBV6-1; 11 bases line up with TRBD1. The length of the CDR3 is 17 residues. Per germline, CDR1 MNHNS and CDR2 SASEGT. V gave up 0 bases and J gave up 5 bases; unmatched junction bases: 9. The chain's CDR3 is CASSEAVPGQGVHEQYF. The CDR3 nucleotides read TGTGCCAGCAGTGAAGCGGTGCCGGGACAGGGGGTCCACGAGCAGTACTTC.

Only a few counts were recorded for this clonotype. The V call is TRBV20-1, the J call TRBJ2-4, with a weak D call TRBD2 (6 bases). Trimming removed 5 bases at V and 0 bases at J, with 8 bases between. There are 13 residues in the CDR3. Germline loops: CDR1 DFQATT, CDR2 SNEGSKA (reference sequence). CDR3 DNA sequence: TGCAGTGCTCCCGGGGGAGCCAAAAACATTCAGTACTTC. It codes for CSAPGGAKNIQYF.

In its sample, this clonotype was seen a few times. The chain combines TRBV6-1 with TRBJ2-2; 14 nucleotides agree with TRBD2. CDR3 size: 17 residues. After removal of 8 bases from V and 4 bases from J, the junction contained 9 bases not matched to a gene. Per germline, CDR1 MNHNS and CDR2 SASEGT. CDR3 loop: CASGGLGLAGGTGELFF. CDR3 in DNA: TGTGCCAGCGGAGGACTAGGACTAGCGGGGGGCACCGGGGAGCTGTTTTTT.